This T cell receptor beta chain was identified in a study of vaccination and CD4 T cells after COVID-19. Cultured CD4+ T cells had their DNA profiled by the Oncomine TCR Beta short-read assay. TCRdb reanalysed the PCR reads using MiXCR and keeps one entry per CDR3 protein. The table records several thousand distinct CDR3 sequences, around 39% of them present only once. The CDR3 loop spans 15 amino acids. CDR1 is DFQATT and CDR2 is SNEGSKA in the germline V gene (reference sequence). With V trimmed by 1 base and J by 8 bases, 7 bases remained unmatched. Worth noting for this clonotype: The antigen remains unidentified.

Specified treatment: approximately nine-day PBMC culture with coronavirus spike peptide pools or control peptides (ViraFEST assay). One should note that the unexposed donor's CD4+ T cells were collected before the COVID-19 pandemic (2011-2018). The sequencing sample was made of CD4+ T cells from blood, cultured in vitro. The chain employs TRBV20-1 and TRBJ1-6; TRBD1 matches 8 bases. The source of this sequence is a human donor in good health. The chain's CDR3 is CSARAAGGWDSPLHF. CDR3 DNA sequence: TGCAGTGCTAGAGCCGCAGGGGGCTGGGATTCACCCCTCCACTTT.